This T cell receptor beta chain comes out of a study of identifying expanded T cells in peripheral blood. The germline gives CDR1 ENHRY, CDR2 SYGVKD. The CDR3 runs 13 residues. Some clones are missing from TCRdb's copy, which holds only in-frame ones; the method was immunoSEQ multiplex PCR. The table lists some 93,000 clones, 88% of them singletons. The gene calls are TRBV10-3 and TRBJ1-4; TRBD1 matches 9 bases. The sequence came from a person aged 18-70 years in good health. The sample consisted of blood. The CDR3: CATGGQGGEKLFF. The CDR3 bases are TGTGCAACCGGGGGACAGGGAGGTGAAAAACTGTTTTTT.